The entry below describes one T cell receptor (beta chain). The data are from a study of blood T cell repertoires in COVID-19. Turning to the study itself: Material from acute and convalescent COVID-19 was sourced from the United States, Italy and Spain. Sources were T cells, B-cell-depleted T cells, or PBMCs; the material itself was cDNA or gDNA.

Per the original methods: Amplification of reference gene primers was used by the study to estimate nucleated cell counts. Produced via immunoSEQ multiplex PCR; TCRdb's table is partial and in-frame only. V and J calls and clone size are those listed in that table; D and trimming were worked out from the DNA. Here the sample spans about 420,000 clones, approximately 90% being singletons. V gave up 6 bases and J gave up 4 bases; unmatched junction bases: 4. Germline V gene sequence: CDR1 MNHEY, CDR2 SMNVEV (reference sequence). This CDR3 is built from 13 residues. This sequence joins TRBV27 and TRBJ1-2, with TRBD1 matching over 8 bases. The receptor was isolated from a young man with COVID-19, enrolled during active disease. Material for sequencing was peripheral blood. CDR3 amino acids: CASSNGQGYGYTF. CDR3 sequence (DNA): TGTGCCAGCAGCAACGGACAGGGCTATGGCTACACCTTC.